This T cell receptor beta chain was captured by sequencing in a study of blood T cell repertoires in COVID-19. Turning to the study itself: From the United States, Italy and Spain came samples of acute and convalescent COVID-19. T cells, B-cell-depleted T cells, or PBMCs supplied cDNA or gDNA.

Per the authors' pipeline: By means of reference gene primer amplification, nucleated cell counts were estimated. The data were produced by immunoSEQ multiplex PCR, yet TCRdb's version contains in-frame clones alone and is incomplete. That table is the source of V, J and clone size, and D and trimming were worked out from the DNA. The table lists about 210,000 clones, around 88% of them singletons. The ends lost 10 bases at V and 8 bases at J; junction bases unmatched: 11. The germline gives CDR1 KGHDR, CDR2 SFDVKD. The length of the CDR3 is 13 residues. Sample: peripheral blood. This sequence was found in a man between 45 and 60 years old with active or convalescent COVID-19. This sequence joins TRBV24-1 and TRBJ1-2; 8 nucleotides agree with TRBD1. The CDR3 DNA follows: TGTGCCACTCGACCAGGGGGCGAGGAGGGCTACACCTTC. The encoded protein is CATRPGGEEGYTF.